These T cell receptor beta chains were read from a single sample in a study of T cell repertoires in cytomegalovirus infection. TCRdb analysed the reads with MiXCR anew, one entry per CDR3 protein. The sample yields some 500,000 distinct CDR3 sequences, about 33% seen once. Antigens for these TCRs are unknown. Source: cultured PBMCs, taken from culture after CMV antigen stimulation. The receptors derive from a human donor in good health (CMV status not recorded). Some clones in this sample may be carry-over from other donors' samples. Both conserved end residues are trimmed from each CDR3. Fields, in order: clone size, V gene, J gene, CDR3 protein. Expanded clones get a size class; other rows say once, few or many, or leave the size out.

size: few; V: TRBV4-3; J: TRBJ2-5; CDR3: ASSPSSGRYQETQY
size: few; V: TRBV6-6; J: TRBJ2-1; CDR3: ASRNRQGNEQF
size: few; V: TRBV6-6; J: TRBJ2-1; CDR3: ASSWGQGNNEQF
size: NA; V: TRBV27; J: TRBJ2-5; CDR3: ASSWTGRQTQY
size: many; V: TRBV7-9; J: TRBJ2-7; CDR3: ASSFRTGFYEQY
size: NA; V: TRBV27; J: TRBJ2-2; CDR3: ASSPIGTKTSNTGELF
size: few; V: TRBV20-1; J: TRBJ2-7; CDR3: SARAPRGTYEQY
size: NA; V: TRBV27; J: TRBJ2-1; CDR3: ASTTSVAGVSYNEQF
size: NA; V: TRBV7-9; J: TRBJ2-1; CDR3: ASSPGTGLNEQF
size: NA; V: TRBV4-3; J: TRBJ2-5; CDR3: ASSQGTGQSQETQY
size: few; V: TRBV7-8; J: TRBJ1-2; CDR3: ASSLSQVYGYT
size: NA; V: TRBV6-2/TRBV6-3; J: TRBJ2-1; CDR3: ASTGAGVYYNEQF
size: few; V: TRBV7-2; J: TRBJ1-5; CDR3: ASSKGLNQPQH
size: NA; V: TRBV6-6; J: TRBJ2-2; CDR3: ASIRDRDTGELF